This TCR beta chain comes out of a study of blood T cells in healthy people across ages. This clonotype was seen ten or more times. This CDR3 is 17 amino acids long. Germline V gene lookup returns CDR1 LGHNA and CDR2 YNFKEQ. J lost 0 bases, V lost 0 bases, and 6 bases had no gene match. Then a second PCR, running about 6 to 12 cycles, was carried out with a sample-barcoded 5' primer and a J-beta primer mix. TCRdb reprocessed the 5' RACE reads via MiXCR and lists one record per CDR3 protein. The sample consists of 650,000 to 800,000 distinct CDR3 sequences, 40% to 65% of them appearing once. The V and J genes are TRBV4-2 and TRBJ2-3, with TRBD2 identical over 7 bases. Sequences were obtained from blood. This clonotype was sampled from a woman older than 75 in good health. For the CDR3, the DNA is TGTGCCAGCAGCCAAGACCCCTCCGGGGGGAGCACAGATACGCAGTATTTT. It encodes CASSQDPSGGSTDTQYF.